The table lists the clone carrying this T cell receptor (beta chain) with a few counts. This entry comes from a study of blood T cell repertoires in COVID-19. Patients at the Seattle site were enrolled during active infection and followed longitudinally. The table came from immunoSEQ multiplex PCR; TCRdb's copy has only in-frame clones and leaves some out. There are roughly 150,000 clones in the sample; approximately 85% occur only once, and around 2.7% lies in the top ten. CDR3 length: 15 residues. Trimming removed 6 bases from V and 6 bases from J, with 19 bases in between. Germline CDR1 is MNHEY and CDR2 is SVGAGI.

The sequence was obtained from a woman at least 80 years old with COVID-19, enrolled during active disease. Sequencing input: peripheral blood. The chain links TRBV6-5 to TRBJ2-3, with D maybe TRBD2 (5 bases). The CDR3: CASSQTGRRRDTQYF. CDR3 DNA: TGTGCCAGCAGCCAGACGGGCAGGCGGAGGGATACGCAGTATTTT.